The clone carrying this T cell receptor (beta chain) was detected once. The sample comes from a study of OX40 agonist ivuxolimab in advanced cancers. Study information: Given to patients was ivuxolimab, an agonistic anti-OX40 (CD134) antibody. A diagnosis of hepatocellular carcinoma, melanoma, renal cell or head and neck cancer was present in dose-escalation patients.

Germline V gene sequence: CDR1 SGHDN, CDR2 FVKESK. Deletions cut 1 base from V and 0 bases from J, with 8 bases between. This CDR3 has 15 residues. Generated by immunoSEQ multiplex PCR, the TCRdb table keeps only in-frame clones and is missing some. The profile shows tens of thousands of clones, 75% to 85% of them singletons. Sequencing used CD4+ or CD8+ T cells sorted from blood, obtained in a trial of the OX40 agonist ivuxolimab. This receptor was obtained from an adult with an advanced solid tumor such as melanoma, head and neck, liver or kidney cancer. V usage is TRBV14 and J usage is TRBJ2-3; D gene unclear. The CDR3, as DNA: TGTGCCAGCAGCCAAGGATCTCTGAGCACAGATACGCAGTATTTT. It is translated as CASSQGSLSTDTQYF.